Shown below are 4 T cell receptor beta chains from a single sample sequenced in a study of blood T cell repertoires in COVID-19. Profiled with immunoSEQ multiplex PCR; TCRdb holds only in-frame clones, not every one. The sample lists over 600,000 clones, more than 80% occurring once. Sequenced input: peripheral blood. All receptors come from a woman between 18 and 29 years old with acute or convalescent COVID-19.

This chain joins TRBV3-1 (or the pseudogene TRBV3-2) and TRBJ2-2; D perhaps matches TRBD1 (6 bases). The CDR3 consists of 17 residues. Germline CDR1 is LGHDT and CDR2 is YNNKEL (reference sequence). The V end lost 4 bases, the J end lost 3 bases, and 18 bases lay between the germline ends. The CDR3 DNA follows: TGTGCCAGCAGCCGACGGACAGTAAGATCCTACACCGGGGAGCTGTTTTTT. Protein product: CASSRRTVRSYTGELFF.

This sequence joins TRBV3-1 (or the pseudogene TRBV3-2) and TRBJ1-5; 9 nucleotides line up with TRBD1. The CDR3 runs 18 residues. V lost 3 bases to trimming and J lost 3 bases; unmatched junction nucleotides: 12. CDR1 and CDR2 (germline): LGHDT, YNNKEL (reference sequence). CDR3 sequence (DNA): TGTGCCAGCAGCCAGGCCTGGGGACAGGGTGGTGTCAATCAGCCCCAGCATTTT. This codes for CASSQAWGQGGVNQPQHF.

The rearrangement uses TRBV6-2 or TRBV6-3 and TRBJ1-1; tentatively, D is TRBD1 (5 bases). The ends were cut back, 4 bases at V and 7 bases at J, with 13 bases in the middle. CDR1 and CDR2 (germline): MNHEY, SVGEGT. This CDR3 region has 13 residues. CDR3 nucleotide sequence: TGTGCCAGCAGTTTCGGGGGAGTGGGTGAAGCTTTCTTT. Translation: CASSFGGVGEAFF.

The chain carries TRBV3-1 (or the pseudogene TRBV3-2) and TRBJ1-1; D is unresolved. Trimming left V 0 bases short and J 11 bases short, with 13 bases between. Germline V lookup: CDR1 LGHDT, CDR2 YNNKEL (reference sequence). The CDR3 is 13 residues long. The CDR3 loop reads CASSQDWALTAFF. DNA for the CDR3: TGTGCCAGCAGCCAAGATTGGGCCTTGACCGCTTTCTTT.